Listed below are T cell receptor beta chains from one sample, sequenced in a study of T cells after yellow fever vaccination. TCRdb re-called the 5' RACE reads through MiXCR, storing one row per CDR3 protein. The data hold about 350,000 distinct CDR3 sequences, with 7% to 9% observed a single time. The sequencing used PBMCs, collected 35 to 50 days after the first yellow fever vaccination. The receptors stem from a man aged 18-30 years who received the YFV17D yellow fever vaccine. CDR3s include the opening cysteine and the closing phenylalanine or tryptophan. The order of the fields is V gene, clone size, J gene, CDR3 protein. The listing skips clone size in some rows; elsewhere it reads once, few, many or a size class.

>TRBV12-3/TRBV12-4|many|TRBJ2-7
CASSRLPDREEQYF
>TRBV4-1|few|TRBJ1-5
CASSQADSNQPQHF
>TRBV7-6|few|TRBJ2-5
CASSWDGGEETQYF
>TRBV12-3/TRBV12-4|-|TRBJ2-1
CASSPWTGHMAYNEQFF
>TRBV9|many|TRBJ2-3
CASSAMTGGFGTDTQYF
>TRBV7-2|few|TRBJ2-3
CASSSNRGHTDTQYF
>TRBV7-2|few|TRBJ2-5
CASSLATETQYF
>TRBV6-5|many|TRBJ2-5
CASSYWGLRGETQYF
>TRBV20-1|-|TRBJ2-7
CCARDPGPLWQGEQYF
>TRBV6-5|-|TRBJ2-5
CASSNRGWETQYF
>TRBV3-1|-|TRBJ2-3
CASSQDQGEATDTQYF
>TRBV5-1|few|TRBJ1-3
CASSVRQISSGNTIYF
>TRBV9|many|TRBJ2-3
CASSVEAGDGKAQYF
>TRBV6-5|-|TRBJ1-1
CASRGSNTEAFF
>TRBV27|few|TRBJ1-2
CASSRFGGLSSGNYGYTF
>TRBV5-1|few|TRBJ2-6
CASSIPGQESSGANVLTF